This record concerns one TCR beta chain sequence. Its antigen is unknown. The record originates from a study of a mutant IDH1 vaccine in newly diagnosed glioma. General study findings and limits: A vaccine-induced immune response developed in about 93% of the patients. Seemingly, top peripheral T cell clonotype changes bore no relation to pseudoprogression.

The time point: week 35, safety follow-up. Vaccinated patients received 300 ug of mutant IDH1 20-mer peptide per dose, with topical imiquimod. Clones were read by immunoSEQ multiplex PCR, and TCRdb kept only the in-frame ones, dropping some. The sample holds about 26,000 clones, approximately 87% seen once. Sequences were derived from PBMCs, sampled from a glioma patient whose treatment included an IDH1 peptide vaccine. This TCR came from a man aged 30 to 45 with glioma.

CDR3 sequence: CATSALEWGRDQPQHF. The DNA of the CDR3 is TGTGCCACCAGCGCATTGGAGTGGGGGCGAGATCAGCCCCAGCATTTT. This chain links TRBV15 with TRBJ1-5, with a possible D match to TRBD1 (6 bases). Trimming took 5 bases from V and 5 from J, leaving 19 bases between them. The length of the CDR3 is 16 residues. Germline V lookup: CDR1 LNHNV, CDR2 YYDKDF (reference sequence). The variable domain in full, with the rest retrieved from reference TRBV15 and TRBJ1-5, is DAMVIQNPRYQVTQFGKPVTLSCSQTLNHNVMYWYQQKSSQAPKLLFHYYDKDFNNEADTPDNFQSRRPNTSFCFLDIRSPGLGDTAMYLCATSALEWGRDQPQHFGDGTRLSIL.